This record looks at one T cell receptor (beta chain) sequence and its context. The clone's antigen remains unknown. Per-nucleotide qualities are absent, and no much larger clonotype sits a single base away. This entry comes from a study of CD8+ T cells in alopecia areata (dated by TCRdb to 2016 to 2018). In the study overall: Treated patients were enrolled in an open-label pilot trial of oral tofacitinib, 5 to 10 mg twice daily, for moderate-to-severe alopecia areata. The study used high-throughput TCRbeta sequencing to examine T cell clonal expansion in alopecia areata, in both the C3H/HeJ mouse model and human patients. Biopsies were taken from tofacitinib-treated patients at baseline and again at 4 and 24 weeks into treatment, and several of those patients also had a later scalp biopsy. On the human side, TCRbeta sequencing was run on scalp tissue and on sorted CD4+ and CD8+ peripheral blood T cells from healthy controls and from alopecia areata patients with either patchy or totalis/universalis disease. TCRbeta CDR3 regions were amplified by immunoSEQ multiplex PCR using 35 Vbeta forward and 13 Jbeta reverse primers. For the treated patients, the SALT score, which quantifies what percentage of scalp surface area is affected, served as the measure of disease severity. Scalp clonality was compared among normal scalp (n=4), patchy alopecia areata scalp (n=8), and alopecia totalis/universalis scalp (n=8). RNA was extracted with the PAXgene miRNA kit for fixed scalp, the miRNeasy kit for PBMCs, and the RNeasy kit for mouse skin. Tofacitinib was given for 6 to 18 months, followed by 6 months of follow-up off drug to assess delayed response and recurrence.

The library relied on the immunoSEQ multiplex PCR assay. For TCR sequencing, RNA was extracted from every sample and reverse transcribed into cDNA to serve as template. First-strand cDNA was synthesized using SuperScript III with a 2:1 mix of oligo-dT and random hexamers. A synthetic immune receptor repertoire was used to measure amplification bias, and any remaining bias was corrected computationally. As for the authors' bioinformatics: Raw reads were preprocessed to remove errors, and CDR3 was defined by IMGT conventions from the conserved cysteine to phenylalanine. Clonality was calculated as 1 minus Shannon entropy normalized by log2 of the number of productive unique TCRs. Scalp TCRbeta sequences were cross-referenced with sorted blood CD4 and CD8 repertoires so that the CD4 or CD8 identity of scalp clones could be inferred. TCRdb mirrors the immuneACCESS table, restricted to in-frame sequences. Some clones are absent from its copies; in checked studies, under half trace to an unresolved V gene, and the reason for the others is unknown. The DNA gave D and trimming, while V, J and clone size come from that table. For this sample the table gives about 200,000 clones, of which roughly 60% were detected only once. The ten biggest clones cover 5.5% of the sample.

The time point tag for this specimen amounts to: roughly 26 weeks on oral tofacitinib. The treatment or condition label, read with the paper, signifies: oral pan-JAK inhibitor, 5-10 mg twice daily. From alopecia areata patients, peripheral blood was collected along with lesional scalp punch biopsies. PBMCs were isolated by density centrifugation and stained for CD3, CD4 and CD8, after which CD4+ and CD8+ T cells were sorted on a FACSAria. Reading from cysteine to phenylalanine, the CDR3 counts 16 amino acids. Only the CDR3 part of the read is kept: 48 bases, read in frame from the first base. The germline V end is reduced by 4 bases and the J end by 3 bases; junction bases left unmatched: 9. CDR1 SGHNT and CDR2 YYREEE are derived from the germline V gene (reference sequence). The paper as a whole reports these results and caveats: Unlike mouse skin, where gammadelta T cells dominate, normal human skin contains resident alphabeta T cells that get sequenced too, which complicates analysis of the scalp TCR repertoire. Scalp clonality and the number of expanded CD8+ clones among the top 100 scalp clones were significantly decreased by tofacitinib. During tofacitinib treatment, many expanded lesional clones remained in scalp and blood, and this persistence may partly explain relapse after treatment is stopped. Compared with mice, TCR sequences shared between patients were less clear, possibly partly because of HLA diversity across the patient population. Because the treated cohort was small and had only one nonresponder, larger studies are needed to examine links between baseline CD8+ expansion and response. Compared with normal scalp, lesional scalp, particularly in alopecia totalis/universalis, had higher clonality and more expanded CD8+ clones, which suggests antigenic drive.

This TCR came from a human donor with alopecia areata. Sequencing used CD4+ T cells sorted from blood, obtained at week 24, from a patient treated with tofacitinib. The chain is encoded by TRBV5-4 joined to TRBJ2-2, and 7 junctional nucleotides match TRBD1. For the CDR3, the sequence is CASSQNRGRDTGELFF. The bases read TGTGCCAGCAGCCAAAACAGGGGTAGAGACACCGGGGAGCTGTTTTTT.